This passage covers 6 T cell receptor beta chains from one sample sequenced in a study of T cells after yellow fever vaccination. TCRdb passed the 5' RACE reads through MiXCR, listing each CDR3 protein once. Of 300,000 or so distinct CDR3 sequences detected, around 8.1% appear once; the ten largest clones hold approximately 15%. Sequences were derived from PBMCs, sampled more than 40 days after the first yellow fever vaccination. The receptors derive from a man younger than 35 who received the YFV17D yellow fever vaccine.

This clonotype has at least ten counts. The chain recombines TRBV4-1 with TRBJ2-1; no clear D. The CDR3 is 17 residues long. Trimming cost V 1 base and J 3 bases, with 16 bases left between them. The germline V gene encodes CDR1 MGHRA and CDR2 YSYEKL. The CDR3 sequence: CASSQGAPSNFYNEQFF. CDR3 nucleotide sequence: TGCGCCAGCAGCCAAGGGGCGCCCTCCAACTTCTACAATGAGCAGTTCTTC.

In this sample, this clonotype turned up a few times. The chain recombines TRBV18 with TRBJ1-1, with D unclear. V lost 2 bases and J lost 5, with 9 bases in between. From germline, CDR1 is KGHSH and CDR2 LQKENI. The CDR3 extends over 13 amino acids. The CDR3 DNA follows: TGTGCCAGCTCACCAACTAGGCAGACTGAAGCTTTCTTT. Translating it yields CASSPTRQTEAFF.

CDR3 in DNA: TGTGCCAGCAGCCAATCTGTTGACAGGGGCTTCCCACCCTCTGGGGCCAACGTCCTGACTTTC. It codes for CASSQSVDRGFPPSGANVLTF. The chain is built from TRBV16 and TRBJ2-6; the match to TRBD1 covers 8 bases. The CDR3 spans 21 residues. The germline gives CDR1 KGHSY, CDR2 FQNENV. V lost 0 bases to trimming and J lost 0 bases; unmatched junction nucleotides: 13.

This clonotype was seen more than once but under ten times. The chain combines TRBV12-3 or TRBV12-4 with TRBJ1-5; no firm D call. The ends were cut back, 8 bases at V and 6 bases at J, with 14 bases in the middle. The CDR3 spans 13 residues. The CDR3 sequence: CASDLGSSQPQHF. The CDR3 DNA is TGTGCCAGCGACCTTGGTTCCAGTCAGCCCCAGCATTTT.

This clonotype appeared a few times. The V gene is TRBV6-2 or TRBV6-3, the J gene TRBJ2-7, with a tentative D call TRBD1 (6 bases). The CDR3 has 15 amino acids. From germline, CDR1 is MNHEY and CDR2 SVGEGT. V shed 8 bases and J shed 0 bases, with 17 bases lying between them. For the CDR3, the DNA is TGTGCCAGCGCAGACCCAAGGGGGAGCTCCTACGAGCAGTACTTC. Translating it yields CASADPRGSSYEQYF.

The V call is TRBV5-1, the J call TRBJ2-3, with 8 positions matching TRBD2. V lost 0 bases, J lost 2 bases, and 5 bases stayed unmatched. The CDR3 runs 16 residues. Germline V lookup: CDR1 SGHRS, CDR2 YFSETQ. Written as DNA, the CDR3 is TGCGCCAGCAGCTTGGGTCGGGGGGGCGCCACAGATACGCAGTATTTT. This translates into CASSLGRGGATDTQYF.